These 29 T cell receptor beta chains came from one sample sequenced in a study of OX40 agonist ivuxolimab in advanced cancers. Clones were read by immunoSEQ multiplex PCR, and TCRdb kept only the in-frame ones, dropping some. Here the sample spans roughly 66,000 clones, 70% to 90% being singletons. The material sequenced was CD4+ or CD8+ T cells sorted from blood, taken in a trial of the OX40 agonist ivuxolimab. Receptor source: an adult with an advanced solid tumor such as melanoma, head and neck, liver or kidney cancer.

The J gene is TRBJ2-3, the V gene TRBV5-6, with 10 positions matching TRBD2. V dropped 3 bases and J dropped 6; count of bases not matched to a gene: 7. CDR3 length: 15 residues. Germline V gene lookup returns CDR1 SGHDT and CDR2 YYEEEE. CDR3 in amino acids: CASSSSGGARDTQYF. The CDR3 coding sequence is TGTGCCAGCAGCTCGAGCGGGGGGGCCAGGGATACGCAGTATTTT.

This clone was seen only a few times. The genes are TRBV6-1 and TRBJ2-1; the D gene is possibly TRBD2 (6 bases). Trimming left V 7 bases short and J 4 bases short, with 11 bases between. This CDR3 spans 13 amino acids. CDR1 is MNHNS, CDR2 SASEGT, per germline. This CDR3 is CASKVAAYNEQFF. Here the CDR3 DNA reads TGTGCCAGCAAAGTAGCGGCGTACAATGAGCAGTTCTTC.

The chain uses TRBV7-9 and TRBJ2-7, with 8 bases aligning to TRBD1. The length of the CDR3 is 13 residues. Germline-derived CDR1 and CDR2 are SEHNR and FQNEAQ (reference sequence). Trimming cost V 1 base and J 6 bases; bases outside gene matches: 2. The CDR3 DNA follows: TGTGCCAGCAGCTTAGTGACAGGGGTCGAGCAGTACTTC. Translated, it gives CASSLVTGVEQYF.

A single count supports this clone. CDR3 nucleotide sequence: TGTGCCAGCAGCAGGAACAGGGGCCAAGAGACCCAGTACTTC. The encoded protein is CASSRNRGQETQYF. The chain joins TRBV5-8 to TRBJ2-5; 7 bases are a match to TRBD1. Germline V lookup: CDR1 SGHTS, CDR2 YDEGEE. The CDR3 length is 14 residues. J gave up 1 base and V 4 bases, and 4 bases lay outside the gene matches. Drawing the rest from reference TRBV5-8 and TRBJ2-5, the complete variable domain is EAGVTQSPTHLIKTRGQQATLRCSPISGHTSVYWYQQALGLGLQFLLWYDEGEERNRGNFPPRFSGRQFPNYSSELNVNALELEDSALYLCASSRNRGQETQYFGPGTRLLVL.

The sample holds one count of this clone. The rearrangement joins TRBV15 to TRBJ2-5; D unresolved. This CDR3 has 15 amino acids. V gave up 1 base and J gave up 2 bases, with 11 bases separating them. CDR1 and CDR2 from the germline V gene are LNHNV and YYDKDF (reference sequence). CDR3 amino acids: CATSRGRNEQETQYF. The CDR3 DNA reads TGTGCCACCAGCAGAGGGCGGAACGAACAAGAGACCCAGTACTTC.

The gene calls are TRBV27 and TRBJ2-7; 12 positions agree with TRBD1. Germline V gives CDR1 MNHEY, CDR2 SMNVEV (reference sequence). The V segment lost 7 bases and the J segment 6 bases; nucleotides outside the gene matches: 10. This CDR3 is built from 15 residues. The CDR3 region is CASTTWDRGRIEQYF. DNA of the CDR3: TGTGCCAGCACCACTTGGGACAGGGGGCGAATCGAGCAGTACTTC.

J is TRBJ2-1 and V is TRBV27, with 8 bases that match TRBD1. This CDR3 has 16 residues. The V and J ends lost 6 bases and 7 bases, in that order; junction bases with no gene match: 14. Germline loops: CDR1 MNHEY, CDR2 SMNVEV (reference sequence). The CDR3 DNA is TGTGCCAGCAGCTCAGGACAGGGCTTCAATCGGAATGAGCAGTTCTTC. Protein sequence: CASSSGQGFNRNEQFF.

This chain joins TRBV12-5 and TRBJ2-7, with D tentatively TRBD1 (6 bases). From germline, CDR1 is LGHNT and CDR2 FRNRAP. V was cut by 4 bases and J by 4 bases, with 8 bases left in between. The CDR3 consists of 12 residues. The CDR3 nucleotides read TGTGCTAGTGGTTCCGGACAGTACGAGCAGTACTTC. Amino acids: CASGSGQYEQYF.

This clone was recorded once. The chain employs TRBV4-1 and TRBJ2-7; weak D call: TRBD2 (6 bases). The CDR3 totals 18 residues. Germline V lookup: CDR1 MGHRA, CDR2 YSYEKL. V lost 1 base and J 1 base, leaving 20 bases between the germline ends. The CDR3 DNA reads TGCGCCAGCAGCCAAGCTCATACGGGCGGACTACGATCCTACGAGCAGTACTTC. Translating it yields CASSQAHTGGLRSYEQYF.

This sequence joins TRBV7-2 and TRBJ2-3; D not certain. The CDR3 length is 11 residues. Trimming stripped 4 bases from V and 7 bases from J, with 6 bases between. Per germline, CDR1 SGHTA and CDR2 FQGNSA. The CDR3 protein is CASSSEYTQYF. CDR3 in DNA: TGTGCCAGCAGCTCGGAATATACGCAGTATTTT. Full variable domain (outside the CDR3, taken from reference TRBV7-2 and TRBJ2-3): GAGVSQSPSNKVTEKGKDVELRCDPISGHTALYWYRQSLGQGLEFLIYFQGNSAPDKSGLPSDRFSAERTGGSVSTLTIQRTQQEDSAVYLCASSSEYTQYFGPGTRLTVL.

This chain joins TRBV18 and TRBJ1-6; 7 nucleotides line up with TRBD1. Trimming removed 1 base from V and 0 bases from J; junction bases left unmatched: 6. CDR3 length equals 18 residues. Germline V gene sequence: CDR1 KGHSH, CDR2 LQKENI. The CDR3 spells CASSPQGQSHSYNSPLHF. The CDR3 DNA reads TGTGCCAGCTCACCACAGGGACAGTCTCACTCCTATAATTCACCCCTCCACTTT.

This chain connects TRBV10-3 to TRBJ2-1; D unresolved. Germline-derived CDR1 and CDR2 are ENHRY and SYGVKD. V lost 2 bases to trimming and J lost 9 bases, with 8 bases between them. The CDR3 loop spans 12 amino acids. The CDR3 DNA reads TGTGCCATCAGTGAGAAGGGTGGTGAGCAGTTCTTC. It codes for CAISEKGGEQFF.

This chain connects TRBV6-1 to TRBJ1-1; D gene unclear. Deletions cut 3 bases from V and 3 bases from J, with 5 bases between. The germline gives CDR1 MNHNS, CDR2 SASEGT. CDR3 length equals 12 residues. CDR3 protein: CASSDSYTEAFF. The CDR3 DNA follows: TGTGCCAGCAGTGACTCCTACACTGAAGCTTTCTTT.

CDR3 residues: CAIMASGSQETQYF. The CDR3, as DNA: TGTGCCATCATGGCTAGCGGGAGCCAAGAGACCCAGTACTTC. The chain joins TRBV10-3 to TRBJ2-5; 10 bases align to TRBD2. J gave up 1 base and V 7 bases, and 3 bases lay outside the gene matches. Germline CDR1 reads ENHRY; CDR2 reads SYGVKD. The length of the CDR3 is 14 residues.

The chain couples TRBV11-3 to TRBJ2-1; 7 positions match TRBD2. Losses at the gene ends were 5 bases for V and 6 bases for J; bases not matched to a gene: 13. CDR3 length equals 16 residues. Germline V lookup: CDR1 SGHNT, CDR2 YENEEA. CDR3 region: CASSPTGTTKLNEQFF. In DNA form, the CDR3 reads TGTGCCAGCAGCCCAACCGGGACTACCAAACTCAATGAGCAGTTCTTC. Supplemented by reference TRBV11-3 and TRBJ2-1, the full variable domain reads EAGVVQSPRYKIIEKKQPVAFWCNPISGHNTLYWYLQNLGQGPELLIRYENEEAVDDSQLPKDRFSAERLKGVDSTLKIQPAELGDSAVYLCASSPTGTTKLNEQFFGPGTRLTVL.

The chain is built from TRBV6-6 and TRBJ1-5; D possibly corresponds to TRBD1 (5 bases). Germline V CDR1 and CDR2: MNHNY, SVGAGI (reference sequence). CDR3 size: 15 residues. Trimming cost V 5 bases and J 4 bases, with 15 bases left between them. Here the CDR3 reads CASSPSGGINQPQHF. The CDR3 DNA sequence: TGTGCCAGCAGTCCATCGGGGGGTATTAATCAGCCCCAGCATTTT.

This chain connects TRBV7-3 to TRBJ2-4; D call uncertain. Germline V gene data show CDR1 as SGHTA and CDR2 as FQGTGA. The CDR3 is 16 residues long. The V end was cut by 5 bases, the J end by 0 bases, with 14 bases between. The CDR3 sequence: CASSPLGELAKNIQYF. CDR3 in DNA: TGTGCCAGCAGCCCCCTTGGCGAACTAGCCAAAAACATTCAGTACTTC.

This chain uses TRBV19 with TRBJ1-4, with D perhaps TRBD1 (6 bases). V lost 7 bases to trimming and J lost 7 bases, with 19 bases between them. The CDR3 spans 15 residues. In germline, CDR1 is LNHDA, CDR2 SQIVND (reference sequence). This chain's CDR3 is CASTQSGQGFEKLFF. Written as DNA, the CDR3 is TGTGCCAGTACCCAAAGCGGGCAGGGGTTTGAAAAACTGTTTTTT.

The CDR3 coding sequence is TGTGCCAGCAGCTCCCACACCAATGAGCAGTTCTTC. Its protein product is CASSSHTNEQFF. The genes are TRBV7-2 and TRBJ2-1; no clear D. The V end lost 4 bases, the J end lost 6 bases, and 7 bases lay between the germline ends. CDR3 size: 12 residues. Germline V gene lookup returns CDR1 SGHTA and CDR2 FQGNSA.

For this clone: The same CDR3 can be traced to other DNA sequences in this sample. The CDR3 here is CASSLGNLGNTIYF. The CDR3 nucleotides read TGTGCCAGCAGCTTGGGAAATCTCGGAAACACCATATATTTT. This rearrangement joins TRBV5-5 to TRBJ1-3; D gene unclear. CDR1 is SGHKS, CDR2 YYEKEE, per germline (reference sequence). Trimming shortened V by 0 bases and J by 4 bases, and 8 bases separated the two germline ends. CDR3 length equals 14 residues.

Written as DNA, the CDR3 is TGTGCCAGCAGTGATTTCCGACTAGCGGGGTACCAAGAGACCCAGTACTTC. It translates to CASSDFRLAGYQETQYF. The V call is TRBV6-1, the J call TRBJ2-5, with 11 bases that match TRBD2. The CDR3 extends over 17 amino acids. Looked up from germline, CDR1 is MNHNS and CDR2 is SASEGT. Losses at the gene ends were 3 bases for V and 0 bases for J; bases not matched to a gene: 6.

This chain uses TRBV28 with TRBJ1-1, with TRBD1 identical over 8 bases. CDR1 is MDHEN and CDR2 is SYDVKM in the germline V gene. V shed 7 bases and J 1 base; nucleotides not matched to a gene: 14. The CDR3 covers 17 residues. Here the CDR3 reads CASKSGGPGRTNTEAFF. CDR3 DNA: TGTGCCAGCAAATCAGGGGGCCCGGGGCGCACGAACACTGAAGCTTTCTTT.

The rearrangement links TRBV11-2 to TRBJ1-4; 9 bases fit TRBD1. Germline V gene lookup returns CDR1 SGHAT and CDR2 FQNNGV. The CDR3 has 14 residues. The V and J ends lost 4 bases and 8 bases, in that order; junction bases with no gene match: 5. CDR3 in DNA: TGTGCCAGCAGCTCGACAGGGGGTATCGAAAAACTGTTTTTT. Its protein product is CASSSTGGIEKLFF.

V gene TRBV11-2 combines with J gene TRBJ2-5, with 7 bases matching TRBD2. CDR3 size: 14 residues. Germline lookup yields CDR1 SGHAT and CDR2 FQNNGV. Trimming at V came to 6 bases and at J to 6 bases, leaving 10 bases not matched to a gene. The CDR3: CASSFSRETQTQYF. The CDR3, as DNA: TGTGCCAGCAGTTTCTCGCGGGAGACCCAGACCCAGTACTTC.

The V gene is TRBV5-1, the J gene TRBJ1-2; D is possibly TRBD1 (5 bases). Germline V lookup: CDR1 SGHRS, CDR2 YFSETQ. V shed 1 base and J shed 8 bases, with 12 bases lying between them. The CDR3 loop spans 13 amino acids. Written as DNA, the CDR3 is TGCGCCAGCAGCTTGAGACAGCCTGGAGGCTACACCTTC. It codes for CASSLRQPGGYTF. The whole variable domain, remainder taken from reference TRBV5-1 and TRBJ1-2, is KAGVTQTPRYLIKTRGQQVTLSCSPISGHRSVSWYQQTPGQGLQFLFEYFSETQRNKGNFPGRFSGRQFSNSRSEMNVSTLELGDSALYLCASSLRQPGGYTFGSGTRLTVV.

This clone was observed a few times. This chain uses TRBV30 with TRBJ1-1; the match to TRBD1 covers 10 bases. The CDR3 length is 13 residues. The ends lost 3 bases at V and 5 bases at J; junction bases unmatched: 3. Germline CDR1 is GTSNPN and CDR2 is SVGIG (reference sequence). CDR3 sequence reads: CAWSRTGGTEAFF. The DNA for the CDR3 is TGTGCCTGGAGCCGGACAGGGGGGACTGAAGCTTTCTTT.

This rearrangement joins TRBV6-5 to TRBJ1-4, with TRBD1 identical over 9 bases. CDR3 length: 16 amino acids. Germline-derived CDR1 and CDR2 are MNHEY and SVGAGI. Losses at the gene ends were 4 bases for V and 7 bases for J; bases not matched to a gene: 10. The CDR3 nucleotides read TGTGCCAGCAGTTTACAATGGCGACAGGGGGGTGAAAAACTGTTTTTT. Translation: CASSLQWRQGGEKLFF.

The rearrangement joins TRBV18 to TRBJ2-7; D is ambiguous. The CDR3 extends over 12 amino acids. The germline CDR1 and CDR2 sequences are KGHSH and LQKENI. Trimming stripped 5 bases from V and 5 bases from J, with 10 bases between. The CDR3 DNA sequence: TGTGCCAGCTCAACGAGTGCGGACGAGCAGTACTTC. Translated: CASSTSADEQYF.

V usage is TRBV7-2 and J usage is TRBJ2-1, with D perhaps being TRBD1 or TRBD2 (5 bases each). Germline V gives CDR1 SGHTA, CDR2 FQGNSA. CDR3 length: 15 residues. The V end lost 7 bases, the J end lost 7 bases, and 20 bases lay between the germline ends. The CDR3 sequence: CASTPGPNYQNEQFF. The CDR3 nucleotides read TGTGCCAGCACGCCGGGACCTAACTACCAAAATGAGCAGTTCTTC.